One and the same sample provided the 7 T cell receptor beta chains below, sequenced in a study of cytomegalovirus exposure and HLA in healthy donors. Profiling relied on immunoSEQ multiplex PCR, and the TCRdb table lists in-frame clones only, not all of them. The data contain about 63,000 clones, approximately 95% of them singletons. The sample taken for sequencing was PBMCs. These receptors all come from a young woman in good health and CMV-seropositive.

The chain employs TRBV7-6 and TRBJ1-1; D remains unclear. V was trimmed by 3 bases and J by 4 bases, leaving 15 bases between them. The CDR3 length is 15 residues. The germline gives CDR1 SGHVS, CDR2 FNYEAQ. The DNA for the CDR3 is TGTGCCAGCAGCTTGTTTGAGGGCGGCGGCACTGAAGCTTTCTTT. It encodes CASSLFEGGGTEAFF.

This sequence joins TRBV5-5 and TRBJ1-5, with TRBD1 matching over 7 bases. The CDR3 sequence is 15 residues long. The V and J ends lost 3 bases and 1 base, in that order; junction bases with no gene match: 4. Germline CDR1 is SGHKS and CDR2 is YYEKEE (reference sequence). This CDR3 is CASSSDRESNQPQHF. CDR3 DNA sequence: TGTGCCAGCAGCTCCGACAGGGAAAGCAATCAGCCCCAGCATTTT.

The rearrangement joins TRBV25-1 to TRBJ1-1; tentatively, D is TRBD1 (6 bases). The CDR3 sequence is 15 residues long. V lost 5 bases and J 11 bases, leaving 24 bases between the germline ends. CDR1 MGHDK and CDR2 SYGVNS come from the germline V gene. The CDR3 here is CASSRGGGQQGSAFF. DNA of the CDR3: TGTGCCAGCAGTCGCGGGGGGGGGCAACAGGGATCGGCTTTCTTT.

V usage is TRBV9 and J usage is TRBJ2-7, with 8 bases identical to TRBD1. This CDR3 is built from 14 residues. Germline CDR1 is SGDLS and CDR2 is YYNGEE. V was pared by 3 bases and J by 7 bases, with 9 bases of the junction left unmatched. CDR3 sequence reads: CASSASTGALEQYF. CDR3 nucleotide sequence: TGTGCCAGCAGCGCCTCGACAGGGGCACTGGAGCAGTACTTC.

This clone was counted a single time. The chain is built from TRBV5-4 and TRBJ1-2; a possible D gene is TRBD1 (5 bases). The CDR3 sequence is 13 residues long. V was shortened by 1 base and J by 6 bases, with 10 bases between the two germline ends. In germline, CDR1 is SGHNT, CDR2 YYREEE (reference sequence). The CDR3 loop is CASSLRGANGYTF. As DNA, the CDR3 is TGTGCCAGCAGCTTGAGGGGCGCGAATGGCTACACCTTC.

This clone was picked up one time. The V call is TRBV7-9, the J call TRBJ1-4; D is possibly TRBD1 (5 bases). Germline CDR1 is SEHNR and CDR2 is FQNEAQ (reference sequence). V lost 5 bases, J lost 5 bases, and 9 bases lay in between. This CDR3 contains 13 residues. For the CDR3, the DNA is TGTGCCAGCAGCCCCTCAGGGAATGAAAAACTGTTTTTT. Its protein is CASSPSGNEKLFF.

This CDR3 reads CASSQGRMAVSPLHF. In DNA, the CDR3 is TGCGCCAGCAGCCAAGGACGGATGGCGGTTTCACCCCTCCACTTT. V gene TRBV4-3 combines with J gene TRBJ1-6, with D uncertain. The germline V and J ends were trimmed by 1 base and 9 bases, with 13 bases remaining between them. CDR1 and CDR2 (germline): LGHNA, YSLEER. The CDR3 has 15 amino acids.